The entry below describes one TCR beta chain. The data stem from a study of cytomegalovirus exposure and HLA in healthy donors. Germline assignment: CDR1 LNHDA and CDR2 SQIVND (reference sequence). The trim removed 3 bases at V and 4 bases at J, leaving 7 bases unmatched. The CDR3 sequence is 17 residues long. A multiplex PCR was run with 60 Vbeta primers and 13 Jbeta primers. Clones were sequenced by immunoSEQ multiplex PCR, and TCRdb holds only the in-frame ones, with some missing. In the table there are approximately 40,000 clones, 86% of which are singletons. The TCR sequence derives from a woman in her thirties or forties in good health and CMV-seropositive. Sequencing used PBMCs. V is TRBV19 and J is TRBJ2-5; TRBD2 agrees at 14 bases. In DNA, the CDR3 is TGTGCCAGTAGTATGAGGACTAGCGGGGGGACGCGAGAGACCCAGTACTTC. This encodes CASSMRTSGGTRETQYF. Filled out from reference TRBV19 and TRBJ2-5, the complete variable domain reads DGGITQSPKYLFRKEGQNVTLSCEQNLNHDAMYWYRQDPGQGLRLIYYSQIVNDFQKGDIAEGYSVSREKKESFPLTVTSAQKNPTAFYLCASSMRTSGGTRETQYFGPGTRLLVL.